What follows are 10 T cell receptor beta chains derived from one specimen sequenced in a study of blood T cells in healthy people across ages. Together with a sample-barcoded 5' primer, a J-beta primer mix was included in a second PCR lasting roughly 6 to 12 cycles. Using its own MiXCR run on the 5' RACE reads, TCRdb lists one record per CDR3 protein. Here the sample spans hundreds of thousands of distinct CDR3 sequences, 60% to 80% being singletons. Sequences were obtained from blood. Source of these receptors: a young man in good health.

This CDR3 is CAIRAGAAYEQYF. Written as DNA, the CDR3 is TGTGCCATCAGGGCGGGGGCCGCCTACGAGCAGTACTTC. This sequence joins TRBV10-3 and TRBJ2-7, with TRBD2 as a possible D gene (7 bases). The V gene lost 6 bases and the J gene lost 2 bases, with 11 bases spanning the gap. The CDR3 sequence is 13 residues long. Per germline, CDR1 ENHRY and CDR2 SYGVKD.

The chain has TRBV27 and TRBJ2-1, with D tentatively TRBD2 (7 bases). Per germline, CDR1 MNHEY and CDR2 SMNVEV (reference sequence). V lost 3 bases and J lost 7, with 13 bases in between. This CDR3 is built from 14 residues. The CDR3 DNA follows: TGTGCCAGCAGTTTTCGGGGGGCTTTGAATGAGCAGTTCTTC. It yields the protein CASSFRGALNEQFF.

The rearrangement links TRBV4-3 to TRBJ2-7, with 10 bases fitting TRBD2. CDR1 LGHNA and CDR2 YSLEER come from the germline V gene. V lost 5 bases, J lost 7 bases, and 8 bases stayed unmatched. CDR3 size: 14 residues. CDR3 sequence: CASSFGLADREQYF. The CDR3, as DNA: TGCGCCAGCAGCTTTGGACTAGCGGACCGTGAGCAGTACTTC.

This clonotype showed up just a few times. The rearrangement joins TRBV4-3 to TRBJ1-6; weak D call: TRBD1 (5 bases). Trimming cost V 5 bases and J 10 bases, with 15 bases left between them. The CDR3 extends over 14 amino acids. The germline CDR1 and CDR2 sequences are LGHNA and YSLEER. The CDR3 spells CASSTTAGSSPLHF. Written as DNA, the CDR3 is TGCGCCAGCAGCACTACAGCAGGGTCCTCACCCCTCCACTTT.

This clonotype was counted a few times. The V gene is TRBV7-2, the J gene TRBJ2-5, with TRBD2 matching 11 bases. Germline trimming cut 5 bases from V and 0 bases from J; bases unmatched to any gene: 5. The CDR3 is 16 amino acids. Germline V lookup: CDR1 SGHTA, CDR2 FQGNSA. This CDR3 is CASSATSGGDQETQYF. CDR3 bases: TGTGCCAGCAGCGCAACTAGCGGGGGAGACCAAGAGACCCAGTACTTC.

The chain uses TRBV9 and TRBJ2-1; D is uncertain. The J call may be incorrect, as the DNA end agrees better with TRBJ2-7. The CDR3 is 14 residues long. CDR1 is SGDLS, CDR2 YYNGEE, per germline. The CDR3 reads CASTPTWGNYEQYF. The CDR3 DNA sequence: TGTGCCAGCACCCCGACATGGGGAAACTACGAGCAGTACTTC.

The gene calls are TRBV6-5 and TRBJ2-3; TRBD2 might be the D (5 bases). From germline, CDR1 is MNHEY and CDR2 SVGAGI. V lost 8 bases and J lost 9, with 21 bases in between. The CDR3 loop spans 14 amino acids. The CDR3 is CASHTPLASATQYF. The CDR3 region has the DNA TGTGCCAGCCATACCCCTCTAGCCTCGGCGACGCAGTATTTT.

This CDR3 is CASSDYTGQGPYNEQFF. The CDR3 DNA follows: TGTGCCAGCAGCGACTATACCGGCCAGGGTCCCTACAATGAGCAGTTCTTC. The chain has TRBV9 and TRBJ2-1, with a weak D call TRBD1 (5 bases). The V end lost 3 bases, the J end lost 2 bases, and 18 bases lay between the germline ends. Germline assignment: CDR1 SGDLS and CDR2 YYNGEE. This CDR3 is built from 17 residues.

This clonotype has a count of ten or more. The chain recombines TRBV4-2 with TRBJ2-3; D is unresolved. The CDR3 is 14 residues long. Germline V lookup: CDR1 LGHNA, CDR2 YNFKEQ. Trimming cost V 2 bases and J 0 bases, with 6 bases left between them. The CDR3 DNA reads as TGTGCCAGCAGCCAAAGAACTAGCACAGATACGCAGTATTTT. Translated: CASSQRTSTDTQYF.

V gene TRBV4-3 combines with J gene TRBJ2-1, with TRBD2 matching over 15 bases. Germline V gene sequence: CDR1 LGHNA, CDR2 YSLEER. V shed 4 bases and J 9 bases; nucleotides not matched to a gene: 13. The CDR3 has 18 residues. The CDR3 DNA reads TGCGCCAGCAGCCTGGGACTAGCGGGGGGCTACAATATCCCTGAGCAGTTCTTC. Its translation: CASSLGLAGGYNIPEQFF.